This passage covers 32 T cell receptor beta chains from one sample sequenced in a study of read filtering for tumor transcriptome and immune sequencing. From roughly 0.4 ug of RNA, a library with molecular barcoded alpha/delta and beta/gamma adaptors was made. One entry per CDR3 protein, called by TCRdb with MiXCR from the reads. Of tens of thousands of distinct CDR3 sequences in the sample, 20% to 25% were seen once. Sequences were obtained from a population of CD138-negative cells sorted from bone marrow. These receptors were collected from a donor at least 40 years old with multiple myeloma.

Turning to this clonotype: A much bigger clone sits one base away, suggesting this may be a read error. The chain employs TRBV12-3 or TRBV12-4 and TRBJ1-5; perhaps TRBD1 as D (5 bases). Trimming cost V 4 bases and J 3 bases, with 10 bases left between them. The CDR3 runs to 14 residues. The CDR3 sequence is CASSSWGSNQPQHF. Written as DNA, the CDR3 is TGTGCCAGCAGTTCTTGGGGCTCCAATCAGCCCCAGCATTTT.

This clonotype was picked up many times. This chain connects TRBV19 to TRBJ1-4, with D tentatively TRBD1 (5 bases). The ends were cut back, 6 bases at V and 0 bases at J, with 8 bases in the middle. CDR3 length: 14 residues. CDR1 LNHDA and CDR2 SQIVND come from the germline V gene (reference sequence). The CDR3 DNA follows: TGTGCCAGTAGAGACAGAGCAACTAATGAAAAACTGTTTTTT. This codes for CASRDRATNEKLFF.

With respect to this clonotype: A much larger clone sits a single nucleotide away, making a read error possible. The V and J genes are TRBV29-1 and TRBJ1-1; no clear D gene. CDR3 size: 12 residues. Per germline, CDR1 SQVTM and CDR2 ANQGSEA. With 7 bases removed from V and 6 bases from J, the gap between germline ends came to 15 bases. In DNA form, the CDR3 reads TGCAGCGGGTCCACAGAGGTCGCTGAAGCTTTCTTT. The encoded protein is CSGSTEVAEAFF.

This clonotype came up a few times. The chain's CDR3 is CSARGGPWNTGELFF. In DNA, the CDR3 is TGCAGTGCTAGAGGGGGCCCCTGGAACACCGGGGAGCTGTTTTTT. This chain connects TRBV20-1 to TRBJ2-2, with a tentative D call TRBD1 (5 bases). Trimming took 1 base from V and 1 from J, leaving 10 bases between them. In germline, CDR1 is DFQATT, CDR2 SNEGSKA (reference sequence). The CDR3 spans 15 residues.

This clonotype has only a few counts. The chain is built from TRBV29-1 and TRBJ1-4; D is perhaps TRBD1 (5 bases). The V gene lost 6 bases and the J gene lost 7 bases, with 12 bases spanning the gap. CDR3 length equals 12 residues. Germline CDR1 SQVTM, CDR2 ANQGSEA. CDR3 nucleotides: TGCAGCGTGGGGGAGCACGGTGAAAAACTGTTTTTT. Its protein is CSVGEHGEKLFF.

In this sample, this clonotype turned up many times. The chain links TRBV20-1 to TRBJ2-7, with D perhaps TRBD1 (6 bases). V was clipped by 3 bases and J by 3 bases, with 6 bases between them. The germline CDR1 and CDR2 sequences are DFQATT and SNEGSKA (reference sequence). CDR3 length equals 11 residues. The CDR3: CSARDSYEQYF. The CDR3 DNA sequence: TGCAGTGCTAGGGACAGCTACGAGCAGTACTTC.

This clonotype was detected many times. The gene calls are TRBV7-9 and TRBJ2-6; D gene ambiguous. There are 15 residues in the CDR3. V lost 2 bases and J 0 bases, leaving 5 bases between the germline ends. The germline V gene has CDR1 SEHNR and CDR2 FQNEAQ (reference sequence). CDR3 protein: CASSLLGSGANVLTF. The CDR3, as DNA: TGTGCCAGCAGCTTATTGGGCTCTGGGGCCAACGTCCTGACTTTC.

This clonotype was counted many times. J is TRBJ2-2 and V is TRBV7-9; tentatively, D is TRBD2 (6 bases). CDR1 is SEHNR and CDR2 is FQNEAQ in the germline V gene (reference sequence). The V and J ends lost 4 bases and 7 bases respectively, with 13 bases between them. The CDR3 loop spans 14 amino acids. In DNA form, the CDR3 reads TGTGCCAGCAGCTGGGGGGACGGCCGCGGGGAGCTGTTTTTT. Translating it yields CASSWGDGRGELFF.

V gene TRBV9 combines with J gene TRBJ2-7; D possibly corresponds to TRBD1 (6 bases). The CDR3 length is 14 residues. Trimming removed 0 bases at V and 5 bases at J, with 12 bases between. The V gene's germline CDR1 is SGDLS and CDR2 YYNGEE. CDR3 protein: CASSVGTGPHEQYF. DNA for the CDR3: TGTGCCAGCAGCGTAGGAACAGGGCCCCACGAGCAGTACTTC.

This chain joins TRBV7-2 and TRBJ1-4; 9 nucleotides align to TRBD1. Germline V gives CDR1 SGHTA, CDR2 FQGNSA. The ends lost 6 bases at V and 5 bases at J; junction bases unmatched: 7. The CDR3 totals 15 residues. The CDR3 sequence: CASSLNRGRNEKLFF. The CDR3 DNA sequence: TGTGCCAGCAGTCTAAACAGGGGGCGGAATGAAAAACTGTTTTTT.

Ten or more counts support this clonotype. The J gene is TRBJ1-1, the V gene TRBV28; D possibly corresponds to TRBD1 (6 bases). The CDR3 contains 14 residues. CDR1 is MDHEN, CDR2 SYDVKM, per germline. V shed 6 bases and J shed 2 bases, with 13 bases lying between them. In DNA, the CDR3 is TGTGCCAGCAGGCGAGGGGGTCGTAACACTGAAGCTTTCTTT. It yields the protein CASRRGGRNTEAFF.

Only one count was recorded for this clonotype. A clone one base away is much larger, so this may be a read error. This sequence joins TRBV29-1 and TRBJ2-7, with TRBD1 as a possible D gene (6 bases). CDR1 is SQVTM and CDR2 is ANQGSEA in the germline V gene. The CDR3 runs to 12 residues. CDR3 sequence (DNA): TGCAGCGTGTCAGGGGCCTCCTACGAGCTGTACTTC. Protein product: CSVSGASYELYF.

The chain links TRBV2 to TRBJ2-5, with a possible D match to TRBD2 (6 bases). The length of the CDR3 is 14 residues. Germline CDR1 and CDR2: SNHLY and FYNNEI. The germline V and J ends were trimmed by 2 bases and 4 bases, with 11 bases remaining between them. The CDR3 DNA reads as TGTGCCAGCAGTGAATATGGGGGAGGAGAGACCCAGTACTTC. Translation gives CASSEYGGGETQYF.

This clonotype showed up many times. V usage is TRBV5-4 and J usage is TRBJ1-4, with unresolved D. The CDR3 contains 16 residues. The V and J ends lost 4 bases and 6 bases respectively, with 19 bases between them. The germline gives CDR1 SGHNT, CDR2 YYREEE (reference sequence). Written as DNA, the CDR3 is TGTGCCAGCAGCCCGGACCGGTCGCCTGGGGATGAAAAACTGTTTTTT. This encodes CASSPDRSPGDEKLFF.

This clonotype was observed at least ten times. The chain is built from TRBV12-3 or TRBV12-4 and TRBJ2-5; D might be TRBD1 or TRBD2, each matching 5 bases. The CDR3 consists of 14 residues. V dropped 5 bases and J dropped 5 bases, with 15 bases sitting between them. CDR3 bases: TGTGCCAGCAGTGGGGGACCGTGGGAGGAGACCCAGTACTTC. Protein: CASSGGPWEETQYF.

A few counts support this clonotype. The V and J genes are TRBV28 and TRBJ1-2; D unresolved. Per the germline V gene, CDR1 is MDHEN and CDR2 is SYDVKM. The CDR3 covers 13 residues. Trimming left V 11 bases short and J 5 bases short, with 18 bases between. The CDR3 DNA reads as TGTGCCTCTAGAGAAGGGAGAGGGTATGGCTACACCTTC. As protein: CASREGRGYGYTF.

The V call is TRBV2, the J call TRBJ1-3; D remains ambiguous. Per germline, CDR1 SNHLY and CDR2 FYNNEI. V lost 1 base to trimming and J lost 2 bases, with 6 bases between them. The CDR3 contains 14 residues. The CDR3 DNA reads as TGTGCCAGCAGTGAAGAGGGTACTGGAAACACCATATATTTT. Translated: CASSEEGTGNTIYF. Complete variable domain (other parts from reference TRBV2 and TRBJ1-3): EPEVTQTPSHQVTQMGQEVILRCVPISNHLYFYWYRQILGQKVEFLVSFYNNEISEKSEIFDDQFSVERPDGSNFTLKIRSTKLEDSAMYFCASSEEGTGNTIYFGEGSWLTVV.

This chain uses TRBV6-2 or TRBV6-3 with TRBJ2-4; unclear D gene. The CDR3 runs 18 residues. Germline assignment: CDR1 MNHEY and CDR2 SVGEGT. Trimming left V 0 bases short and J 0 bases short, with 15 bases between. CDR3 protein: CASSYSWVTDVAKNIQYF. The CDR3 bases are TGTGCCAGCAGTTACTCGTGGGTAACAGACGTAGCCAAAAACATTCAGTACTTC.

The chain uses TRBV20-1 and TRBJ1-1, with D hard to call. Per the germline V gene, CDR1 is DFQATT and CDR2 is SNEGSKA (reference sequence). This CDR3 spans 14 amino acids. V lost 4 bases and J lost 3, with 15 bases in between. CDR3 in DNA: TGCAGTGCTATTGTGGAGCGTTGGGACACTGAAGCTTTCTTT. This sequence encodes CSAIVERWDTEAFF.

This clonotype was seen many times. V usage is TRBV4-1 and J usage is TRBJ1-1; TRBD1 agrees at 7 bases. CDR1 is MGHRA, CDR2 YSYEKL, per germline. The CDR3 runs 17 residues. Trimming at V came to 0 bases and at J to 4 bases, leaving 11 bases not matched to a gene. CDR3 protein: CASSQDRKGAVGTEAFF. The CDR3 DNA is TGCGCCAGCAGCCAAGATCGTAAGGGGGCGGTTGGCACTGAAGCTTTCTTT.

This clonotype was detected many times. This chain uses TRBV6-5 with TRBJ1-1, with 9 positions matching TRBD1. This CDR3 has 14 residues. The germline CDR1 and CDR2 sequences are MNHEY and SVGAGI. V shed 6 bases, J shed 5 bases, and the junction held 7 bases outside the gene matches. DNA for the CDR3: TGTGCCAGCAGGAAGGGACAGGGTTGGACTGAAGCTTTCTTT. As protein: CASRKGQGWTEAFF.

This clonotype came up once. A much larger clone differs by one base, so this may be a read error. The CDR3 end shows no conserved phenylalanine or tryptophan, and so a read error is likely. The chain recombines TRBV27 with TRBJ2-7; 9 bases agree with TRBD2. The CDR3 runs to 15 residues. Germline CDR1 MNHEY, CDR2 SMNVEV (reference sequence). With 5 bases clipped from V and 4 bases from J, the junction kept 9 bases outside the gene matches. This chain's CDR3 is CASSQRTAGGYEQYL. The CDR3 bases are TGTGCCAGCAGTCAAAGGACGGCGGGGGGGTACGAGCAGTACCTC.

This clonotype was detected ten times or more. The chain recombines TRBV28 with TRBJ2-6, with 7 nucleotides matching TRBD1. Trimming cost V 5 bases and J 0 bases; bases outside gene matches: 1. Per the germline V gene, CDR1 is MDHEN and CDR2 is SYDVKM. CDR3 length: 15 residues. The CDR3 spells CASSRDSSGANVLTF. Here the CDR3 DNA reads TGTGCCAGCAGTAGGGACAGCTCTGGGGCCAACGTCCTGACTTTC.

The table lists this clonotype with many counts. The J gene is TRBJ2-5, the V gene TRBV14, with 7 positions matching TRBD2. The CDR3 loop spans 14 amino acids. Losses at the gene ends were 4 bases for V and 2 bases for J; bases not matched to a gene: 4. From germline, CDR1 is SGHDN and CDR2 FVKESK. CDR3 loop: CASSLLGLQETQYF. DNA for the CDR3: TGTGCCAGCAGCCTCCTGGGACTACAAGAGACCCAGTACTTC. Using reference TRBV14 and TRBJ2-5 for the parts outside the CDR3, the full variable domain is EAGVTQFPSHSVIEKGQTVTLRCDPISGHDNLYWYRRVMGKEIKFLLHFVKESKQDESGMPNNRFLAERTGGTYSTLKVQPAELEDSGVYFCASSLLGLQETQYFGPGTRLLVL.

This clonotype has ten or more counts. The chain has TRBV6-6 and TRBJ1-1; D is uncertain. The CDR3 consists of 14 residues. The germline V and J ends were trimmed by 2 bases and 5 bases, with 12 bases remaining between them. Germline CDR1 reads MNHNY; CDR2 reads SVGAGI (reference sequence). CDR3 region: CASSYDGVGTEAFF. The CDR3 region has the DNA TGTGCCAGCAGTTACGATGGGGTCGGGACTGAAGCTTTCTTT.

V gene TRBV20-1 combines with J gene TRBJ1-2; TRBD1 might be the D (5 bases). The germline CDR1 and CDR2 sequences are DFQATT and SNEGSKA (reference sequence). This CDR3 has 12 amino acids. Trimming took 4 bases from V and 13 from J, leaving 19 bases between them. In nucleotides, the CDR3 is TGCAGTGCTAACCCCGTTGGGGACCTCTTCACCTTC. Protein: CSANPVGDLFTF.

This clonotype was observed a few times. The chain has TRBV6-6 and TRBJ1-1; D is perhaps TRBD1 (5 bases). The CDR3 is 13 residues long. The germline CDR1 and CDR2 sequences are MNHNY and SVGAGI (reference sequence). Trimming removed 5 bases at V and 5 bases at J, with 12 bases between. The CDR3 here is CASSTGGSTEAFF. The DNA of the CDR3 is TGTGCCAGCAGTACTGGGGGGAGTACTGAAGCTTTCTTT.

This clonotype was observed at least ten times. The chain recombines TRBV10-3 with TRBJ2-6; D not certain. Per germline, CDR1 ENHRY and CDR2 SYGVKD. Deletions cut 3 bases from V and 0 bases from J, with 3 bases between. The CDR3 has 14 amino acids. This chain's CDR3 is CAISESSGANVLTF. For the CDR3, the DNA is TGTGCCATCAGTGAAAGCTCTGGGGCCAACGTCCTGACTTTC.

The rearrangement links TRBV28 to TRBJ2-3, with no clear D. The germline CDR1 and CDR2 sequences are MDHEN and SYDVKM. V was trimmed by 2 bases and J by 1 base, leaving 7 bases between them. This CDR3 has 14 residues. CDR3 loop: CASSLITGTDTQYF. The CDR3 DNA reads TGTGCCAGCAGTTTAATTACAGGCACAGATACGCAGTATTTT. Full variable domain (outside the CDR3, taken from reference TRBV28 and TRBJ2-3): DVKVTQSSRYLVKRTGEKVFLECVQDMDHENMFWYRQDPGLGLRLIYFSYDVKMKEKGDIPEGYSVSREKKERFSLILESASTNQTSMYLCASSLITGTDTQYFGPGTRLTVL.

The V and J genes are TRBV20-1 and TRBJ2-3; D call uncertain. Germline V lookup: CDR1 DFQATT, CDR2 SNEGSKA (reference sequence). The length of the CDR3 is 12 residues. V gave up 5 bases and J gave up 5 bases, with 11 bases separating them. CDR3 protein: CSAPDLKDTQYF. The CDR3 DNA reads TGCAGTGCTCCTGACTTGAAAGATACGCAGTATTTT.

For this clonotype: This may stem from a read error, because a much larger clone lies one nucleotide away. The V gene is TRBV27, the J gene TRBJ2-1; D is undetermined. The CDR3 extends over 13 amino acids. Per the germline V gene, CDR1 is MNHEY and CDR2 is SMNVEV (reference sequence). V lost 7 bases, J lost 15 bases, and 22 bases lay in between. As DNA, the CDR3 is TGTGCCAGCACTGGTGGGCCGCAAAATGGGCGGTTCTTC. It codes for CASTGGPQNGRFF.

This chain connects TRBV2 to TRBJ2-5; 9 bases fit TRBD1. Germline-derived CDR1 and CDR2 are SNHLY and FYNNEI. The CDR3 covers 13 residues. V dropped 8 bases and J dropped 5; count of bases not matched to a gene: 6. The CDR3 protein is CASLRDRAETQYF. The CDR3 coding sequence is TGTGCCAGCCTCCGGGACAGGGCTGAGACCCAGTACTTC.